Listed below are T cell receptor beta chains from one sample, sequenced in a study of blood T cell repertoires in COVID-19. Only in-frame clones appear in the TCRdb table, and some are missing; sequencing was by immunoSEQ multiplex PCR. The sample holds fewer than 350,000 clones, 75% to 90% seen once. The source material was peripheral blood. The receptor source for this set is a woman in her 30s who had recovered from COVID-19. CDR3s include the opening cysteine and the closing phenylalanine or tryptophan. A D gene is named only where the DNA matches it firmly. Part of the rows lack a size; the others show once, few, many or a class for expanded clones.

size	J	D	V	CDR3	DNA
once	TRBJ2-1	.	TRBV28	CASSRDTNNEQFF	TGTGCCAGCAGCCGGGACACGAACAATGAGCAGTTCTTC
.	TRBJ1-6	.	TRBV27	CASSLSAKTSYNSPLHF	TGTGCCAGCAGTTTATCAGCAAAAACGTCCTATAATTCACCCCTCCACTTT
.	TRBJ1-1	.	TRBV2	CASCYRNTEAFF	TGTGCCAGCTGCTACAGAAACACTGAAGCTTTCTTT
.	TRBJ1-2	.	TRBV7-2	CASSLGGGYGYTF	TGTGCCAGCAGCTTAGGTGGCGGCTATGGCTACACCTTC
.	TRBJ2-3	TRBD2	TRBV5-1	CASSLEAGDTDTQYF	TGCGCCAGCAGCTTGGAGGCGGGGGACACAGATACGCAGTATTTT
.	TRBJ2-2	TRBD2	TRBV5-4	CASSLDLAGAGELFF	TGTGCCAGCAGCTTGGATTTAGCGGGAGCCGGGGAGCTGTTTTTT
.	TRBJ1-3	TRBD1	TRBV5-5	CASSRMTGGNTIYF	TGTGCCAGCAGCCGGATGACAGGGGGAAACACCATATATTTT
.	TRBJ2-5	TRBD2	TRBV9	CASSPGGDGSQYF	TGTGCCAGCAGCCCGGGAGGCGACGGTTCCCAGTACTTC
.	TRBJ1-1	.	TRBV19	CASSKGQNTEAFF	TGTGCCAGTAGTAAGGGACAGAACACTGAAGCTTTCTTT
.	TRBJ2-7	.	TRBV3-1/TRBV3-2	CASSRSDRTYEQYF	TGTGCCAGCAGCCGCTCGGACAGAACCTACGAGCAGTACTTC
few	TRBJ1-4	.	TRBV5-1	CASSTGQSNEKLFF	TGCGCCAGCAGCACCGGACAGTCTAATGAAAAACTGTTTTTT
few	TRBJ2-6	TRBD1	TRBV4-1	CASSQGTGVLSGANVLTF	TGCGCCAGCAGCCAAGGGACAGGAGTCCTCTCTGGGGCCAACGTCCTGACTTTC
many	TRBJ1-2	.	TRBV7-2	CASSLNAGAYGYTF	TGTGCCAGCAGCTTAAATGCGGGGGCCTATGGCTACACCTTC
few	TRBJ2-3	TRBD2	TRBV10-3	CASSELAGGTDTQYF	TGTGCCTCGTCGGAGCTAGCGGGGGGGACAGATACGCAGTATTTT
.	TRBJ2-7	TRBD2	TRBV4-2	CASSQDLASGSEQYF	TGTGCCAGCAGCCAAGATTTGGCTAGCGGGAGCGAGCAGTACTTC
.	TRBJ2-1	TRBD2	TRBV6-5	CASTGTSSYDEQFF	TGTGCCAGCACCGGGACTAGTTCATATGATGAGCAGTTCTTC
.	TRBJ2-1	.	TRBV11-3	CASSLDGRRSNEQFF	TGTGCCAGCAGCTTAGATGGGAGGCGGAGCAATGAGCAGTTCTTC
few	TRBJ2-7	TRBD1	TRBV5-1	CASSLGGGQGVHEQYF	TGCGCCAGCAGCTTGGGTGGCGGACAGGGGGTCCACGAGCAGTACTTC
.	TRBJ2-7	TRBD1	TRBV7-9	CASRLVQGTHEQYF	TGTGCCAGCAGATTGGTACAGGGGACCCACGAGCAGTACTTC
once	TRBJ2-2	TRBD2	TRBV9	CASSPNPGLAGNTGELFF	TGTGCCAGCAGCCCTAACCCGGGACTAGCGGGGAACACCGGGGAGCTGTTTTTT
.	TRBJ2-2	.	TRBV5-5	CASSLAVSAGELFF	TGTGCCAGCAGCTTGGCCGTGAGCGCCGGGGAGCTGTTTTTT
.	TRBJ2-7	.	TRBV5-6	CASKGGSYEQYF	TGTGCCAGCAAGGGGGGGAGCTACGAGCAGTACTTC
once	TRBJ2-3	.	TRBV5-1	CASSVGGRTDTQYF	TGCGCCAGCAGCGTTGGGGGCCGCACAGATACGCAGTATTTT
.	TRBJ2-1	TRBD1	TRBV7-9	CASSLFKGTGRNEQFF	TGTGCCAGCAGCTTATTTAAGGGGACAGGAAGAAATGAGCAGTTCTTC
.	TRBJ1-1	TRBD1	TRBV19	CASSIRGQGTEAFF	TGTGCCAGTAGTATCAGGGGGCAGGGCACTGAAGCTTTCTTT
.	TRBJ1-1	TRBD1	TRBV3-1/TRBV3-2	CASSQHRGLLPSEAFF	TGTGCCAGCAGCCAACACAGGGGGCTCTTGCCATCTGAAGCTTTCTTT
.	TRBJ1-4	.	TRBV5-6	CASSSARAGQKLFF	TGTGCCAGCAGTTCCGCCCGTGCAGGGCAAAAACTGTTTTTT
few	TRBJ1-2	TRBD1	TRBV30	CAWNPQGDGTF	TGTGCCTGGAACCCCCAGGGGGACGGAACCTTC
once	TRBJ2-7	.	TRBV29-1	CSVEDGSPSYEQYF	TGCAGCGTTGAAGACGGGAGCCCTTCCTACGAGCAGTACTTC